Presented here are 7 T cell receptor beta chains from one specimen sequenced in a study of T cell responses to AZD1222 COVID-19 vaccine. Clones were sequenced by immunoSEQ multiplex PCR, and TCRdb holds only the in-frame ones, with some missing. Here the sample spans 110,000 to 150,000 clones, just over 85% being singletons. Here the sequenced sample was peripheral blood, taken on day 0 of AZD1222 vaccination. These receptors were collected from an adult in good health.

The chain links TRBV19 to TRBJ2-2; D is unclear. There are 13 residues in the CDR3. Trimming shortened V by 5 bases and J by 6 bases, and 10 bases separated the two germline ends. CDR1 is LNHDA and CDR2 is SQIVND in the germline V gene (reference sequence). The CDR3 loop reads CASSFGSPGELFF. CDR3 DNA sequence: TGTGCCAGTAGTTTTGGATCCCCCGGGGAGCTGTTTTTT. The full variable domain, in which reference TRBV19 and TRBJ2-2 provide the parts outside the CDR3, is DGGITQSPKYLFRKEGQNVTLSCEQNLNHDAMYWYRQDPGQGLRLIYYSQIVNDFQKGDIAEGYSVSREKKESFPLTVTSAQKNPTAFYLCASSFGSPGELFFGEGSRLTVL.

V gene TRBV2 combines with J gene TRBJ2-5; D unclear. This CDR3 is built from 13 residues. CDR1 is SNHLY, CDR2 FYNNEI, per germline. Trimming pared 4 bases from V and 2 bases from J, leaving 8 bases between. The CDR3 nucleotides are TGTGCCAGCAGTGGAAACCGGCAAGAGACCCAGTACTTC. Translating gives CASSGNRQETQYF.

The CDR3 bases are TGTGCCAGCAGTTACGCGGGAGCGCCCGAGCAGTACTTC. Its translation is CASSYAGAPEQYF. The chain is built from TRBV6-2 or TRBV6-3 and TRBJ2-7; TRBD2 agrees at 7 bases. Germline assignment: CDR1 MNHEY and CDR2 SVGEGT. V shed 2 bases, J shed 6 bases, and the junction held 4 bases outside the gene matches. This CDR3 comprises 13 residues.

This sequence joins TRBV6-2 or TRBV6-3 and TRBJ1-5; TRBD1 matches 10 bases. Germline CDR1 MNHEY, CDR2 SVGEGT. Trimming removed 3 bases from V and 5 bases from J; junction bases left unmatched: 4. The CDR3 runs to 15 residues. The CDR3 spells CASSYTGTGDQPQHF. CDR3 nucleotides: TGTGCCAGCAGTTATACCGGGACAGGGGATCAGCCCCAGCATTTT.

The chain has TRBV6-5 and TRBJ1-1, with unresolved D. This CDR3 is built from 13 residues. The germline gives CDR1 MNHEY, CDR2 SVGAGI. V lost 0 bases to trimming and J lost 6 bases, with 8 bases between them. CDR3 sequence: CASSYSNTAEAFF. The CDR3, as DNA: TGTGCCAGCAGTTACTCGAATACAGCTGAAGCTTTCTTT.

This rearrangement joins TRBV19 to TRBJ1-1; D not resolved. The CDR3 loop spans 11 amino acids. The germline V and J ends were trimmed by 3 bases and 11 bases, with 10 bases remaining between them. The germline gives CDR1 LNHDA, CDR2 SQIVND (reference sequence). The CDR3 sequence: CASSMGLIAFF. CDR3 sequence (DNA): TGTGCCAGTAGTATGGGCTTAATCGCTTTCTTT.

This chain links TRBV7-9 with TRBJ1-1; D not certain. V dropped 1 base and J dropped 5 bases, with 11 bases sitting between them. Looked up from germline, CDR1 is SEHNR and CDR2 is FQNEAQ (reference sequence). This CDR3 comprises 14 residues. CDR3 amino acids: CASSLVFGWTEAFF. The CDR3 DNA follows: TGTGCCAGCAGCTTAGTATTTGGTTGGACTGAAGCTTTCTTT.